The clone carrying this T cell receptor (beta chain) has more than one count but fewer than ten. Its antigen remains unidentified. One heparinised draw of blood, averaging around 120 mL, came from each donor. Trimming cost V 5 bases and J 2 bases, with 9 bases left between them. CDR1 SQVTM and CDR2 ANQGSEA come from the germline V gene. The CDR3 is 13 amino acids. What was sequenced were expressed TCRB transcripts, since all of the isolated RNA had been reverse transcribed. The assay was immunoSEQ multiplex PCR, and TCRdb's table has in-frame clones only and misses some. The sample holds a few hundred thousand clones; around an eighth are singletons and the top ten take about 0.01%. The data stem from a study of beta chain features in type 1 diabetes. Whole-study results and caveats: A moderate, significant TCRB CDR3 shortening appeared in type 1 diabetes across four CD4+ subsets.

The rearrangement uses TRBV29-1 and TRBJ1-4, with no clear D. The receptor's source is a woman between 18 and 30 years old with type 1 diabetes. Material: naive CD4+ T cells from blood. CDR3 nucleotide sequence: TGCAGCGTTATGACCGGGACTAATGAAAAACTGTTTTTT. It is translated as CSVMTGTNEKLFF.